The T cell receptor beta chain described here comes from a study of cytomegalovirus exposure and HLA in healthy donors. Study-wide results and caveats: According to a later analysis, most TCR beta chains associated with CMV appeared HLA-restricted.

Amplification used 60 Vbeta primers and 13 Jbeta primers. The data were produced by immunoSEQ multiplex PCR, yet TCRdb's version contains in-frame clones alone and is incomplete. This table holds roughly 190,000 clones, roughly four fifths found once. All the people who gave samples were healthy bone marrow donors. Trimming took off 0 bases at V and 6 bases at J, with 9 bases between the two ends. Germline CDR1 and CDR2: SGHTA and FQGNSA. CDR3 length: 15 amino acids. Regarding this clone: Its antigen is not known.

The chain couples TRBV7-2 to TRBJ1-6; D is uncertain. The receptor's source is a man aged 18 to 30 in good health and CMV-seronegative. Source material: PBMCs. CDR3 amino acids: CASSLAYSSNSPLHF. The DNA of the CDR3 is TGTGCCAGCAGCTTAGCGTATTCTAGTAATTCACCCCTCCACTTT.